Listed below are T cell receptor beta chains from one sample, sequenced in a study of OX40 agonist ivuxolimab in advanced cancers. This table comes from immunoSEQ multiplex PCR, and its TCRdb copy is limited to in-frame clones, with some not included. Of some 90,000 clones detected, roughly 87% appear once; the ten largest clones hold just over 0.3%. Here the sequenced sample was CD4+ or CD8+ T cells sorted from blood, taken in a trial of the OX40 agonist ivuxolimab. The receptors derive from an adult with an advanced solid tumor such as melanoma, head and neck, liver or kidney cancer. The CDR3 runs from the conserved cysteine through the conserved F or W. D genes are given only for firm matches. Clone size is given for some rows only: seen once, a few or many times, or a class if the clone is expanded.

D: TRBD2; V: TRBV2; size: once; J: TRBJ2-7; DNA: TGCGCCAGCAGACCCCTAGCGGGACGCTCCTACGAGCAGTACTTC; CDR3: CASRPLAGRSYEQYF
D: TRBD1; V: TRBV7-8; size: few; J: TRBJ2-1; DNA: TGTGCCAGCAGCTTAGACAGTAGGGCAGGGGGTCAACATGAGCAGTTCTTC; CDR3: CASSLDSRAGGQHEQFF
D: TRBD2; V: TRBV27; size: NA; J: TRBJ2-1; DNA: TGTGCCAGCAGTTTGTCCGAGCGGGGGGCCCGCAATGAGCAGTTCTTC; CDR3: CASSLSERGARNEQFF
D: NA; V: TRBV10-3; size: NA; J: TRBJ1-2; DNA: TGTGCCATCAGTGAGGGACTTTCGATCTATGGCTACACCTTC; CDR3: CAISEGLSIYGYTF
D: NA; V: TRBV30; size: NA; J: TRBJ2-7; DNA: TGTGCCATCCTATCCTACGAGCAGTACTTC; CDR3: CAILSYEQYF
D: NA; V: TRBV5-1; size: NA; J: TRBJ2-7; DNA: TGCGCCAGCAGCTTGGGTGAGCGGGTAGGCGAGCAGTACTTC; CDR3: CASSLGERVGEQYF
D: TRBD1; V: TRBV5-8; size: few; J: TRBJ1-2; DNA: TGTGCCAGCAGCGCTCAGGGGGTTGCTGGCTACACCTTC; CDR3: CASSAQGVAGYTF
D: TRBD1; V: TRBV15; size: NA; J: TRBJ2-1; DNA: TGTGCCACCAACACACGAACCGGGACAGGGAAAAGGAATGAGCAGTTCTTC; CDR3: CATNTRTGTGKRNEQFF
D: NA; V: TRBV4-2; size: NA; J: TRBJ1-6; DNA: TGTGCCAGCAGCCAAGGATCCGCGACCCAGGGGTGGAATTCACCCCTCCACTTT; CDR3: CASSQGSATQGWNSPLHF
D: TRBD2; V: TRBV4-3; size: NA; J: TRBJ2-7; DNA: TGCGCCAGCAGCCAAGGTTCCGGGGGGGTCCGGGGCGACGAGCAGTACTTC; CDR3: CASSQGSGGVRGDEQYF
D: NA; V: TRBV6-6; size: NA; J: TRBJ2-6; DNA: TGTGCCAGCAGTTACAGCGGCTCTGGGGCCAACGTCCTGACTTTC; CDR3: CASSYSGSGANVLTF
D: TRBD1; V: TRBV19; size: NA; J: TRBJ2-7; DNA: TGTGCCAGTGGGACAGGGGGACACGAGCAGTACTTC; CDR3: CASGTGGHEQYF
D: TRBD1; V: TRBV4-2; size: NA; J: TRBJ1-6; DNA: TGTGCCAGCAGCCCAACCCGGACAGGGAAGGGTAATTCACCCCTCCACTTT; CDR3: CASSPTRTGKGNSPLHF
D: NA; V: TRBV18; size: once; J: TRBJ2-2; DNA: TGTGCCAGCTCACCACCTGGAGGGAACACCGGGGAGCTGTTTTTT; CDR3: CASSPPGGNTGELFF
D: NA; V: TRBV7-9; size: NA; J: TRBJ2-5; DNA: TGTGCCAGCAGCTTAGCGCGAGGGGTCGGAGAGACCCAGTACTTC; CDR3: CASSLARGVGETQYF
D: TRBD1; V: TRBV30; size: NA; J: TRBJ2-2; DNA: TGTGCCTGGGGGACAGGGGGACCCCTGAACACCGGGGAGCTGTTTTTT; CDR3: CAWGTGGPLNTGELFF
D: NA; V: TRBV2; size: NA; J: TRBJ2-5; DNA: TGTGCCAGCAATATGGGGGTAGAGACCCAGTACTTC; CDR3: CASNMGVETQYF
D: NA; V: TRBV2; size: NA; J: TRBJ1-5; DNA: TGTGCCAGCAGTTCCGGGACACTCAGCAATCAGCCCCAGCATTTT; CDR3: CASSSGTLSNQPQHF
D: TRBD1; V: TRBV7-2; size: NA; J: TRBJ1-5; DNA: TGTGCCAGCAGCCAGGGACAGGGGGCAAATCAGCCCCAGCATTTT; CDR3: CASSQGQGANQPQHF
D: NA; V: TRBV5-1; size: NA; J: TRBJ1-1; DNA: TGCGCCAGCAGCCCGGGGGGAACGGAGAACACTGAAGCTTTCTTT; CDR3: CASSPGGTENTEAFF
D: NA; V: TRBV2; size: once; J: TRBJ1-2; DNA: TGTGCCAGCAATACGGGGCCCCCCTATGGCTACACCTTC; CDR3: CASNTGPPYGYTF
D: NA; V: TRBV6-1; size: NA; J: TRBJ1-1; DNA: TGTGCCAGCAGTGAAGGCGGTATGAACACTGAAGCTTTCTTT; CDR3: CASSEGGMNTEAFF
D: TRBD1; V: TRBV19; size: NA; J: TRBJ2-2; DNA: TGTGCCAGTAGCCCACGAGGGACAGACACCGGGGAGCTGTTTTTT; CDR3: CASSPRGTDTGELFF
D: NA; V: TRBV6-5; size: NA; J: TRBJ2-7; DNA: TGTGCCACCGAGGACTCGTCCTACGAGCAGTACTTC; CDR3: CATEDSSYEQYF
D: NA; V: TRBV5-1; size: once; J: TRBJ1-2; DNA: TGCGCCAGCAGCTTGGTACCCGGGACAACGACTAACTATGGCTACACCTTC; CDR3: CASSLVPGTTTNYGYTF
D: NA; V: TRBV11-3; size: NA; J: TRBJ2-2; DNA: TGTGCCAGCAGCTCTCACGGGGCGGCGGAGGAGCTGTTTTTT; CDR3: CASSSHGAAEELFF
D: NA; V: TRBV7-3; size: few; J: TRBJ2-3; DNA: TGTGCCAGCAGCTTAAGTATAGGGGATACGCAGTATTTT; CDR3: CASSLSIGDTQYF
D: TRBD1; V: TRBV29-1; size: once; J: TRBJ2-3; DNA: TGCAGCTATCAGGGGGCAGATACGCAGTATTTT; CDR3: CSYQGADTQYF
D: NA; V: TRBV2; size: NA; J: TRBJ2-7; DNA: TGTGCCGGCCGAACAGGGTCTAGCGAGCAGTACTTC; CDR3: CAGRTGSSEQYF
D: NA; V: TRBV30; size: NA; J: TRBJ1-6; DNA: TGTGCCTGGGGGATAGGACGGTATAATTCACCCCTCCACTTT; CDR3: CAWGIGRYNSPLHF
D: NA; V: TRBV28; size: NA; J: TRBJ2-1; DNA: TGTGCCAGCAGTGGGGGCTCCTACAATGAGCAGTTCTTC; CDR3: CASSGGSYNEQFF
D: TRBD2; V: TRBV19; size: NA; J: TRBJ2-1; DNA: TGTGCCAGTAGTACCTTCGCGGGGGGGCCTATTAGAAATGAGCAGTTCTTC; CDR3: CASSTFAGGPIRNEQFF
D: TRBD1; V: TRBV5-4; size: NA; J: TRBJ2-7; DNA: TGTGCCAGCAGTTCTCGACAGGGCCCCTACGAGCAGTACTTC; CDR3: CASSSRQGPYEQYF
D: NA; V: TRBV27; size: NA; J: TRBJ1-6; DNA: TGTGCCAGCAGCGGGAGCTCCTATAATTCACCCCTCCACTTT; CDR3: CASSGSSYNSPLHF
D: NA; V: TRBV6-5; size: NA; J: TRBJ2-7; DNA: TGTGCCTCGCGATTAGCTCGCGACGAGCAGTACTTC; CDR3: CASRLARDEQYF
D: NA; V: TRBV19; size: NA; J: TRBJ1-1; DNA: TGTGCCAGTAAGTCCGGTGCTAACACTGAAGCTTTCTTT; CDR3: CASKSGANTEAFF
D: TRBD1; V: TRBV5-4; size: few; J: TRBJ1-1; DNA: TGTGCCAGCAGCTTGGGGGGGACAGGGGCCGGGAACACTGAAGCTTTCTTT; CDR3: CASSLGGTGAGNTEAFF
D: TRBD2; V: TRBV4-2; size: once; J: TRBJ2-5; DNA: TGTGCCAGCAGCCAAGATCTGAGAACTAGCGGGGGGAAAGAGACCCAGTACTTC; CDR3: CASSQDLRTSGGKETQYF
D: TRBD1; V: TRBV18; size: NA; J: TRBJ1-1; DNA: TGTGCCAGCTCACCACCGACAGGGGAACGTGTAGCTTTCTTT; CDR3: CASSPPTGERVAFF
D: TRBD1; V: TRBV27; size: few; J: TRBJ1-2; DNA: TGTGCCAGCAGCCCAAGGACGACAGGGGGGGGCTACACCTTC; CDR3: CASSPRTTGGGYTF